This passage covers 2 T cell receptor beta chains from one sample sequenced in a study of cytomegalovirus exposure and HLA in healthy donors. Profiled with immunoSEQ multiplex PCR; TCRdb holds only in-frame clones, not every one. The sample carries under 400,000 clones, roughly 85% recorded once. The sample comprised PBMCs. Source of these receptors: a woman between 18 and 29 years old in good health and CMV-seronegative.

The chain employs TRBV18 and TRBJ2-1; D may be TRBD2 (6 bases). Per the germline V gene, CDR1 is KGHSH and CDR2 is LQKENI. Deletions cut 6 bases from V and 6 bases from J, with 18 bases between. The CDR3 is 15 residues long. The DNA of the CDR3 is TGTGCCAGCTCCCCCGGGACTCCCCTAGGCAATGAGCAGTTCTTC. Its translation: CASSPGTPLGNEQFF.

The CDR3 coding sequence is TGTGCCAGCGTGGGACATCCGGATTCCTACGAGCAGTACTTC. As protein: CASVGHPDSYEQYF. The rearrangement links TRBV5-4 to TRBJ2-7, with a possible D match to TRBD1 (6 bases). Germline CDR1 SGHNT, CDR2 YYREEE (reference sequence). V lost 7 bases to trimming and J lost 1 base, with 15 bases between them. The CDR3 extends over 14 amino acids. Using reference TRBV5-4 and TRBJ2-7 for the parts outside the CDR3, the full variable domain is ETGVTQSPTHLIKTRGQQVTLRCSSQSGHNTVSWYQQALGQGPQFIFQYYREEENGRGNFPPRFSGLQFPNYSSELNVNALELDDSALYLCASVGHPDSYEQYFGPGTRLTVT.